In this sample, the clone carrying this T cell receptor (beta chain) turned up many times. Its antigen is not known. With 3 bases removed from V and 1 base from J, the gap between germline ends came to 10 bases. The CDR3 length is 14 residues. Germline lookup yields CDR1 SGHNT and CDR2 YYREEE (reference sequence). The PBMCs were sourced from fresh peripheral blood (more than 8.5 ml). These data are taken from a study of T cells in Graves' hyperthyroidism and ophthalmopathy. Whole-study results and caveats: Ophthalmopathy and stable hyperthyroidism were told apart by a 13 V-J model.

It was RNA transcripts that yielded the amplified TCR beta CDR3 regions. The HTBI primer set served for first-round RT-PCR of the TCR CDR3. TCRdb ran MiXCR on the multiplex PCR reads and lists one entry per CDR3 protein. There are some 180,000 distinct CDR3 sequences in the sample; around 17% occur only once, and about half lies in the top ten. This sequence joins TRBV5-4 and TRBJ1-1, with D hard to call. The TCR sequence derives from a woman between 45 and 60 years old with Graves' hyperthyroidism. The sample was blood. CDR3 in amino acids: CASSSVGKNTEAFF. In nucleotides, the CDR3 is TGTGCCAGCAGCTCAGTAGGCAAGAACACTGAAGCTTTCTTT.